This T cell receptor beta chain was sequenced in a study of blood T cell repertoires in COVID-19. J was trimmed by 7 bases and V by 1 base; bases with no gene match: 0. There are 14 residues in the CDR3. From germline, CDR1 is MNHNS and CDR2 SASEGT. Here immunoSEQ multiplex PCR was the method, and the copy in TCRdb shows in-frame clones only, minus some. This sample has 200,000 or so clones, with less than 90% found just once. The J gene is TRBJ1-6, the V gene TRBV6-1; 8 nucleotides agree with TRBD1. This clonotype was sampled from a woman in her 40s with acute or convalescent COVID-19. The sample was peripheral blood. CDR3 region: CASSEGTGNSPLHF. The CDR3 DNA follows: TGTGCCAGCAGTGAAGGGACAGGGAATTCACCCCTCCACTTT.